The 15 T cell receptor beta chains reported below all come from one sample, sequenced in a study of cytomegalovirus exposure and HLA in healthy donors. Both 60 Vbeta primers and 13 Jbeta primers went into the PCR. Produced via immunoSEQ multiplex PCR; TCRdb's table is partial and in-frame only. The table records fewer than 250,000 clones, over 60% of them present only once. The material sequenced was PBMCs. Every receptor here comes from a man aged 18 to 29 in good health and CMV-seronegative.

The chain carries TRBV2 and TRBJ2-3; D ambiguous. The CDR3 consists of 19 residues. Germline CDR1 SNHLY, CDR2 FYNNEI. The ends were cut back, 4 bases at V and 1 base at J, with 24 bases in the middle. CDR3 DNA sequence: TGTGCCAGCAGTGGCCGAGCACCCCTTAAGAAAATCGGCACAGATACGCAGTATTTT. It codes for CASSGRAPLKKIGTDTQYF.

V and J are TRBV30 and TRBJ2-7; TRBD2 might be the D (6 bases). V was trimmed by 1 base and J by 3 bases, leaving 19 bases between them. Germline assignment: CDR1 GTSNPN and CDR2 SVGIG (reference sequence). CDR3 length: 16 amino acids. The CDR3 DNA reads TGTGCCTGGAGTGGGGCTTTAGCGGTTGGGATCTACGAGCAGTACTTC. This gives the protein CAWSGALAVGIYEQYF.

V is TRBV6-6 and J is TRBJ1-2; D is unresolved. Trimming took off 0 bases at V and 8 bases at J, with 10 bases between the two ends. The CDR3 loop spans 13 amino acids. CDR1 and CDR2 (germline): MNHNY, SVGAGI (reference sequence). CDR3 protein: CASSYSSGSGYTF. The CDR3, as DNA: TGTGCCAGCAGTTACTCCTCCGGGAGCGGCTACACCTTC.

The genes are TRBV19 and TRBJ2-2; D might be TRBD1 (5 bases). This CDR3 has 11 residues. Germline CDR1 LNHDA, CDR2 SQIVND (reference sequence). The V gene lost 11 bases and the J gene lost 5 bases, with 9 bases spanning the gap. CDR3 sequence reads: CACQGTGELFF. As DNA, the CDR3 is TGTGCCTGTCAGGGTACCGGGGAGCTGTTTTTT.

J is TRBJ2-1 and V is TRBV6-1, with no clear D. This CDR3 comprises 13 residues. Trimming took 7 bases from V and 5 from J, leaving 12 bases between them. CDR1 MNHNS and CDR2 SASEGT come from the germline V gene. CDR3 DNA: TGTGCCAGCACTAGGTCCTCAGACAATGAGCAGTTCTTC. Translating gives CASTRSSDNEQFF.

This chain links TRBV7-3 with TRBJ2-5, with 10 bases fitting TRBD1. After removal of 5 bases from V and 4 bases from J, the junction contained 1 base not matched to a gene. CDR3 length: 13 amino acids. Per germline, CDR1 SGHTA and CDR2 FQGTGA. The CDR3 region is CASSRTGGETQYF. The CDR3 DNA follows: TGTGCCAGCAGCCGGACAGGGGGAGAGACCCAGTACTTC.

A word on this clone: Other DNA sequences within the sample encode an identical CDR3. The chain joins TRBV7-9 to TRBJ2-3; perhaps TRBD1 as D (7 bases). V shed 2 bases and J shed 3 bases, with 9 bases lying between them. Germline V gene data show CDR1 as SEHNR and CDR2 as FQNEAQ (reference sequence). This CDR3 spans 14 amino acids. The CDR3 nucleotides read TGTGCCAGCAGCTTATCAGGGGGGACAGATACGCAGTATTTT. It yields the protein CASSLSGGTDTQYF.

The rearrangement links TRBV5-8 to TRBJ1-4, with 9 positions matching TRBD1. The CDR3 spans 18 residues. The J segment lost 2 bases and the V segment lost 2 bases, leaving 10 bases of the junction unmatched. Germline V gene data show CDR1 as SGHTS and CDR2 as YDEGEE. CDR3 residues: CASSLPYRGRGTNEKLFF. DNA for the CDR3: TGTGCCAGCAGCTTACCCTACAGGGGGCGAGGGACTAATGAAAAACTGTTTTTT.

Concerning this clone: A junction boundary mismatches the germline segment, possibly from a read error. The sample contains more than one DNA sequence encoding this CDR3. This chain joins TRBV2 and TRBJ1-5, with 8 positions matching TRBD1. CDR3 length: 14 amino acids. CDR1 and CDR2 from the germline V gene are SNHLY and FYNNEI. CDR3 loop: CASTPDRVNQPQHF. CDR3 nucleotides: TGTGCCAGCACCCCGGACAGGGTCAATCAGCCCCAACATTTT. The full variable domain, completed using reference TRBV2 and TRBJ1-5, is EPEVTQTPSHQVTQMGQEVILRCVPISNHLYFYWYRQILGQKVEFLVSFYNNEISEKSEIFDDQFSVERPDGSNFTLKIRSTKLEDSAMYFCASTPDRVNQPQHFGDGTRLSIL.

The chain uses TRBV11-3 and TRBJ1-1, with TRBD1 identical over 7 bases. The V segment lost 5 bases and the J segment 4 bases; nucleotides outside the gene matches: 4. Germline values: CDR1 SGHNT, CDR2 YENEEA. The CDR3 consists of 13 residues. CDR3 DNA: TGTGCCAGCAGCCGGGGGACAGTCACTGAAGCTTTCTTT. Its protein is CASSRGTVTEAFF.

The rearrangement uses TRBV5-6 and TRBJ2-1, with TRBD2 matching over 13 bases. V lost 4 bases and J lost 8; bases outside the gene matches: 9. The CDR3 is 16 amino acids. Germline lookup yields CDR1 SGHDT and CDR2 YYEEEE. As DNA, the CDR3 is TGTGCCAGCAGCCCCTTACTAGCGGGGGGGCCTGATGAGCAGTTCTTC. Its translation is CASSPLLAGGPDEQFF.

The rearrangement joins TRBV19 to TRBJ1-5; D unclear. The CDR3 runs 14 residues. Trimming cost V 3 bases and J 6 bases, with 12 bases left between them. Looked up from germline, CDR1 is LNHDA and CDR2 is SQIVND (reference sequence). CDR3 amino acids: CASSIIGEAQPQHF. The CDR3 DNA sequence: TGTGCCAGTAGTATCATCGGGGAAGCTCAGCCCCAGCATTTT.

V usage is TRBV11-3 and J usage is TRBJ1-1; 8 bases agree with TRBD1. The CDR3 totals 18 residues. Per the germline V gene, CDR1 is SGHNT and CDR2 is YENEEA. With 5 bases clipped from V and 4 bases from J, the junction kept 18 bases outside the gene matches. The CDR3 sequence is CASSPYTDRAEAGTEAFF. The CDR3 DNA reads TGTGCCAGCAGCCCCTACACGGACAGGGCGGAGGCGGGCACTGAAGCTTTCTTT.

The chain couples TRBV11-1 to TRBJ2-3; TRBD2 aligns across 8 bases. The V gene's germline CDR1 is SGHAT and CDR2 FQDESV (reference sequence). CDR3 length: 13 residues. The V gene end was trimmed by 3 bases and the J gene end by 6 bases; junction bases not matched to a gene: 2. The CDR3 sequence: CASSFSGEDTQYF. The CDR3 DNA reads as TGTGCCAGCAGCTTTAGCGGGGAGGATACGCAGTATTTT.

The chain couples TRBV29-1 to TRBJ1-3; perhaps TRBD1 as D (6 bases). There are 15 residues in the CDR3. The germline gives CDR1 SQVTM, CDR2 ANQGSEA. V gave up 7 bases and J gave up 3 bases, with 19 bases separating them. The CDR3 DNA follows: TGCAGCGGTGAGGGGGAGGGAAGTGGTGGAAACACCATATATTTT. Translated: CSGEGEGSGGNTIYF.